This T cell receptor beta chain was found in a study of T-cell memory formation after mild COVID-19. Study overall: Most TCR clusters belonged to a single donor. Findings and limits, study-wide: Of the contracting clones, CD4+ ones lay mainly in CM and EM, and CD8+ ones in EMRA. Pre-infection memory contained some responding clones, which suggested that cross-reactive memory had joined.

Germline CDR1 is SGHRS and CDR2 is YFSETQ. This CDR3 has 16 amino acids. V was trimmed by 6 bases and J by 0 bases, leaving 13 bases between them. TCRdb independently ran MiXCR on the 5' RACE reads; one entry per CDR3 protein. The repertoire includes hundreds of thousands of distinct CDR3 sequences, roughly 26% of them detected once, and around 8.7% sits in the top ten. As to this clonotype: Its antigen is not identified.

V gene TRBV5-1 combines with J gene TRBJ2-6; D might be TRBD1 (5 bases). The sequenced sample consisted of PBMCs or a T cell subset sorted from them (not recorded which). The clonotype was recovered from an adult woman who had mild COVID-19 (a few samples of this study predate the infection). Cell type and time point are not known. The CDR3 loop reads CASKDILTSGANVLTF. The DNA of the CDR3 is TGCGCCAGCAAGGACATTTTAACCTCTGGGGCCAACGTCCTGACTTTC.